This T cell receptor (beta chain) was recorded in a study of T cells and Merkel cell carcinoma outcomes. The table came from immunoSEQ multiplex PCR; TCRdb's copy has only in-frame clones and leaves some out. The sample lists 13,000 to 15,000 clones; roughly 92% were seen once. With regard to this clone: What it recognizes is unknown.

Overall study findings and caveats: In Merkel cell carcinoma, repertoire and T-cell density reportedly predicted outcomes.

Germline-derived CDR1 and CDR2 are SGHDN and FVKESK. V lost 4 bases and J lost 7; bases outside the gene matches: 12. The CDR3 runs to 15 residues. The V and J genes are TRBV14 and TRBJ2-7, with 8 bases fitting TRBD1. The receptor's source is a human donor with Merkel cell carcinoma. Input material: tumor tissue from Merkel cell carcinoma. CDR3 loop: CASSRRQGPPREQYF. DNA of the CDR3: TGTGCCAGCAGCCGTCGACAGGGGCCACCTCGGGAGCAGTACTTC. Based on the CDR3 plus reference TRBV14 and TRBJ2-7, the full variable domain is EAGVTQFPSHSVIEKGQTVTLRCDPISGHDNLYWYRRVMGKEIKFLLHFVKESKQDESGMPNNRFLAERTGGTYSTLKVQPAELEDSGVYFCASSRRQGPPREQYFGPGTRLTVT.